Following are 5 T cell receptor beta chains from one sample sequenced in a study of vaccination and CD4 T cells after COVID-19. For these TCRs, the target antigens are not known. Treatment reported: approximately nine-day PBMC culture with coronavirus spike peptide pools or control peptides (ViraFEST assay). One should note that the unexposed donor's CD4+ T cells were collected before the COVID-19 pandemic (2011-2018). Sequenced with the Oncomine TCR Beta short-read assay was DNA taken from cultured CD4+ T cells. TCRdb analysed the PCR reads with MiXCR anew, one entry per CDR3 protein. The sample carries approximately 2,500 distinct CDR3 sequences, around a third recorded once. The source material was CD4+ T cells from blood, cultured in vitro. The receptors derive from a human donor in good health.

This clonotype was observed a handful of times. The chain carries TRBV20-1 and TRBJ1-2; D is perhaps TRBD1 (6 bases). The CDR3 spans 14 residues. Trimming stripped 3 bases from V and 3 bases from J, with 14 bases between. Per the germline V gene, CDR1 is DFQATT and CDR2 is SNEGSKA (reference sequence). The CDR3 DNA is TGCAGTGCTAGGGGGGCCCGGGAGTACTATGGCTACACCTTC. Protein product: CSARGAREYYGYTF.

The CDR3, as DNA: TGTGCCAGCAGCGTCTCGGGACTAGCGGGCCGCTACAATGAGCAGTTCTTC. It is translated as CASSVSGLAGRYNEQFF. V is TRBV7-3 and J is TRBJ2-1, with TRBD2 identical over 12 bases. J was trimmed by 3 bases and V by 5 bases; bases with no gene match: 8. The CDR3 consists of 17 residues. Germline V lookup: CDR1 SGHTA, CDR2 FQGTGA.

The V call is TRBV28, the J call TRBJ1-6; tentative D call: TRBD1 (6 bases). V was shortened by 6 bases and J by 0 bases, with 12 bases between the two germline ends. The germline V gene encodes CDR1 MDHEN and CDR2 SYDVKM. The CDR3 has 16 amino acids. This CDR3 reads CASRNRAYSYNSPLHF. CDR3 coding DNA: TGTGCCAGCAGAAACAGGGCCTACTCCTATAATTCACCCCTCCACTTT.

A few counts support this clonotype. This rearrangement joins TRBV6-1 to TRBJ1-1, with D perhaps matching TRBD1 (6 bases). Trimming removed 5 bases at V and 12 bases at J, with 16 bases between. The CDR3 spans 12 residues. Germline V gene data show CDR1 as MNHNS and CDR2 as SASEGT. The CDR3 sequence: CASSLRGGLTFF. CDR3 sequence (DNA): TGTGCCAGCAGTCTACGGGGGGGGCTGACTTTCTTT.

V usage is TRBV5-3 and J usage is TRBJ1-5; the D is unclear. TRBV5-3 is given ORF status, its function remaining uncertain. This CDR3 comprises 19 residues. V was clipped by 2 bases and J by 0 bases, with 21 bases between them. As DNA, the CDR3 is TGTGCCAGAAGCTTTCCGGGTCAGGCGTCAAAACATAGCAATCAGCCCCAGCATTTT. Protein product: CARSFPGQASKHSNQPQHF.